This is a list of T cell receptor beta chains from one sample in a study of cytomegalovirus exposure and HLA in healthy donors. Sequencing used immunoSEQ multiplex PCR; TCRdb keeps in-frame clones, though not all of them. Of some 130,000 clones listed, around 75% were seen once; the top ten hold 2.5% to 4%. The sequencing sample was made of PBMCs. These receptor sequences come from a man in his forties in good health and CMV-seronegative. Both conserved end residues are part of each CDR3. A D gene is named only where the DNA matches it firmly.

TRBJ2-1	NA	TRBV7-9	CASSSNRNEQFF
TRBJ2-7	TRBD2	TRBV19	CASSLVAGKTSYEQYF
TRBJ1-5	TRBD1	TRBV7-2	CASSSHRTGRYQPQHF
TRBJ2-1	NA	TRBV6-6	CASRGAKGEFF
TRBJ2-5	TRBD2	TRBV20-1	CSGRGETQYF
TRBJ1-1	TRBD1	TRBV28	CASSLDRGDTEAFF
TRBJ1-3	TRBD1	TRBV5-4	CASSSTGSSGNTIYF
TRBJ2-7	TRBD1	TRBV2	CASSADRGWEQYF
TRBJ2-7	NA	TRBV19	CASSDGGSGSYEQYF
TRBJ2-3	TRBD1	TRBV19	CASSIDHQGANTDTQYF
TRBJ2-7	TRBD1	TRBV30	CAWSVGTGGDEQYF
TRBJ1-1	NA	TRBV7-9	CASSPPRYTEAFF
TRBJ1-5	TRBD1	TRBV14	CASTTGQDYSNQPQHF
TRBJ2-4	TRBD1	TRBV6-7	CASSPTGGPKNIQYF
TRBJ2-7	NA	TRBV28	CASSLTTYEQYF
TRBJ1-2	NA	TRBV6-5	CASSSTGSNGYTF
TRBJ2-1	TRBD2	TRBV28	CASSFGSGSNNEQFF
TRBJ2-3	TRBD1	TRBV10-3	CAISEGTGSDTQYF
TRBJ1-4	NA	TRBV28	CASNLRGTTNEKLFF
TRBJ1-5	TRBD1	TRBV7-2	CASSFVTGVDQPQHF
TRBJ2-1	TRBD2	TRBV6-1	CASSEGFQRGYNEQFF
TRBJ1-2	NA	TRBV30	CAWSVSLATDLNYGYTF
TRBJ2-7	NA	TRBV4-3	CASSSKSAESSYEQYF
TRBJ2-3	TRBD2	TRBV29-1	CSVGLAGYTDTQYF
TRBJ1-1	NA	TRBV11-3	CASSRSDSHTEAFF
TRBJ1-5	NA	TRBV7-6	CASSLRGGSNQPQHF
TRBJ1-1	TRBD1	TRBV7-9	CASSSRDSYEAFF
TRBJ2-5	NA	TRBV4-3	CASSLNPQNSETQYF
TRBJ2-7	TRBD2	TRBV6-1	CASSGTSGLPPYEQYF
TRBJ2-2	NA	TRBV30	CAWTPGAGELFF
TRBJ2-7	NA	TRBV27	CASSLSGLLDYEQYF
TRBJ1-4	TRBD1	TRBV5-4	CASSSGQGVEKLFF
TRBJ2-2	NA	TRBV5-1	CASSFTGFTGELFF
TRBJ2-7	TRBD2	TRBV28	CASSPTSGLTYEQYF
TRBJ2-7	NA	TRBV14	CASSQENRAEQYF
TRBJ1-1	NA	TRBV5-1	CASRRGSNTEAFF
TRBJ2-4	NA	TRBV4-3	CASSQARTKAENIQYF
TRBJ1-5	NA	TRBV6-1	CASSEAPGGRPQHF
TRBJ1-5	NA	TRBV30	CAWSGRLYQPQHF
TRBJ2-1	NA	TRBV19	CATSPTVSSYNEQFF
TRBJ2-1	NA	TRBV5-4	CASSPGVGGGDNEQFF